The T cell receptor (beta chain) under discussion was sequenced for a study of cytomegalovirus exposure and HLA in healthy donors listed by TCRdb under 2017. Study-wide context: An earlier analysis of some 600 of the donors reported 276 Gb of sequence data and around 120 million unique TCR beta sequences obtained from some 170 million T cells. Roughly five DR-DQ haplotypes were treated as single units for association and clustering because of strong linkage in the cohort. Rather than using new phenotypic data, the later analysis identified candidate immune exposures from TCR beta sequences and from how often those sequences occurred across donors. The study combined high-throughput TCR immunosequencing, statistical association of individual TCRs with disease status, and machine learning to predict cytomegalovirus infection status. HLA typing covered class I and class II loci at four-digit resolution. On average, around 240,000 unique TCR beta nucleotide sequences were sequenced per donor among some 420 genotyped donors of the cohort, with roughly 18% of those sequences being non-productive. Besides the first cohort of roughly 660 subjects, a separate validation cohort made up of 120 different subjects was used. All discovery cohort repertoires had been generated using a single sequencing platform. Of the roughly 410 genotyped donors, 81% were placed in the genetic ancestry cluster associated with self-reported Caucasian donors. An earlier analysis of roughly 580 of the donors used high-throughput TCR beta sequencing to judge whether each TCR beta V gene segment behaved as functional or pseudogenic. Donor age, sex, ethnicity and CMV serostatus were collected together with the repertoire data. A later analysis re-examined previously published TCR beta repertoires from roughly 650 donors and added high-resolution HLA genotyping to investigate patterns of TCR occurrence. In a later genetic analysis, genome-wide SNP genotypes for about three fifths of the 666 donors were used, and that subset was treated as a discovery cohort. Typing coverage varied by locus: roughly 629-640 donors for A, B, C, DRB1 and DQB1; under 550 for DQA1; 606 for DPA1; around 490 for DPB1. About 280 gigabases of sequencing data and around 87 million unique TCR sequences were included in an early release covering 550 to 800 HLA-typed donors. The aim of the study was to test whether cataloging public T cell receptors could identify signatures of past pathogen exposure. The study used immunosequencing to profile the T cell repertoires of around 600 subjects and linked those repertoires to cytomegalovirus serostatus. Overall study outcomes, separate from this receptor: Some IMGT-functional V segments, including TRBV6-2 and TRBV6-3, could not be told apart with the 87-base-pair reads, so those segments were excluded. While some public TCRs were present in many individuals, most TCR sequences turned up only very rarely across donors. A few of the identified cytomegalovirus-associated TCR beta chains were confirmed in vitro to be specific for cytomegalovirus antigens. In both the original and validation cohorts, the classifier was reported to diagnose cytomegalovirus status with high specificity and sensitivity. The presence/absence analyses assumed that sequencing depth was roughly uniform across donors, and that assumption may not be true. The authors suggested that the approach could potentially be extended to other disease states and immunological phenotypes. A cluster of highly shared sequence variants was judged likely to be a technical artifact of the sequencing pipeline. A further reported finding was that TCR beta sequences accurately predicted the HLA-A and HLA-B alleles for most subjects in the first cohort. The earlier analysis of some 540 of the donors excluded roughly 17 rarely observed V segments, including chromosome 9 orphons, because counts were too low. Strong co-occurrence of HLA alleles, especially DR and DQ, made assigning TCR associations to individual alleles difficult. According to a later genetic analysis, donors in an Asian-associated ancestry cluster had fewer N-insertions in productive TCRs than the roughly 660-donor mean. HLA typing was unavailable for some donors at each locus, so association tests used only the typed subset. A later genetic analysis associated a missense DCLRE1C variant with V-gene and J-gene trimming of TCR beta chains, and an independent cohort replicated the association. The study gave a list of 150 to 200 TCR beta chains associated with cytomegalovirus. According to a later analysis, most CMV-associated TCR beta chains appeared to be HLA-restricted, and the HLA associations seemed to be driven largely by CMV exposure. Linkage disequilibrium might explain the correlated functional status among segregating V segments, but an unknown experimental factor could not be excluded. For the cohort, immune exposure information was limited to CMV serostatus. A later analysis found that TCR association rates varied across HLA loci, with DRB1 alleles showing the most associated TCRs and HLA-C alleles the fewest. Specific HLA alleles were associated with 16,951 TCR beta sequences at a false discovery rate of 0.05 in a later analysis. An earlier analysis of 587 of the donors showed that most TCR beta V segments appeared in productive rearrangements either about 87% or about 30% of the time, which broadly matched IMGT annotations. Several of the top co-occurrence clusters appeared to be linked to parvovirus B19, influenza, CMV and Epstein-Barr virus, according to a later analysis. In a later analysis, HLA-associated TCR beta chains showed more clonal expansion and lower generation probabilities than non-associated chains that were equally common. The cohort was sequenced for TCR beta chains only, and without alpha or paired-chain data the features that could be detected were limited.

With regard to this clone: The specificity of this receptor is unknown. No base-level quality is on record; no much larger clone is a single base apart.

The cohort consisted of 666 healthy bone marrow donors. Cohort members were all nominally healthy when sampled, although unrecorded immune exposures were likely present. Of the approximately 610 cohort members, 250 to 300 had positive CMV serostatus and 350 to 450 had negative CMV serostatus, and CMV serostatus was not recorded for the donor. Every donor gave a peripheral blood sample, and the peripheral blood mononuclear cells from that sample were used for TCR beta sequencing. The Qiagen DNeasy Blood Extraction Kit was used to extract genomic DNA from the blood cell samples. Relative to germline, V is missing 3 bases and J is missing 8 bases, with 1 base of the junction outside any gene match. Taken from the germline V gene, the CDR1 and CDR2 loops are SGHAT and FQNNGV. The CDR3 numbers 12 residues from cysteine through phenylalanine. Only the CDR3 part of the read is kept: 36 bases, read in frame from the first base.

The receptor library was made with the immunoSEQ multiplex PCR assay. The multiplex PCR relied on a mix of 60 forward primers for TCR Vbeta segments and 13 reverse primers for TCR Jbeta segments. The CDR3 region of rearranged TCR beta genes was amplified from genomic DNA with a multiplex PCR assay. The Illumina HiSeq System was used to sequence the amplified TCR beta libraries as 87-base-pair reads. In the authors' own workflow: Across the 670 or so repertoires, a later analysis counted tens of millions of unique TCR beta chains, about 10 million of which were shared by at least two donors. Raw reads were error-corrected and collapsed into unique sequences with a nearest-neighbor algorithm that merged closely related sequences to remove PCR and sequencing errors. CDR3 sequences were aligned to IMGT reference sequences to assign V, D and J gene segments. Each retained sequence needed at least a six-nucleotide match to both a V gene segment and a J gene segment. Rearrangements were called productive when the CDR3 lacked stop codons and stayed in frame with V and J; all others were non-productive. Following IMGT convention, CDR3 was defined as the stretch from the second conserved V-encoded cysteine to the conserved J-encoded phenylalanine. The earlier analysis of 450 to 750 of the donors excluded any sequence lacking an unambiguous match to a single V gene segment. An earlier analysis of a few hundred of the donors classified V segments as functional when productive rearrangements were above 56.7% and as segregating when the standard deviation between donors was above 5%. A statistical classification framework was built to diagnose cytomegalovirus status from the catalog of TCR beta chain sequences. In a later analysis, V and J genes were assigned by comparing TCR nucleotide sequences against IMGT/GENE-DB human TR gene sequences. The TCRdist pipeline was used in a later analysis to assign CDR3 sequences and most-parsimonious VDJ recombination scenarios. In a later analysis, every TCR beta chain was defined by the combination of its CDR3 amino acid sequence and its V-gene family, and reads without a unique V-gene family were dropped. To address suspected cross-contamination and a sequencing artifact, a later analysis removed 592 highly shared, low-generation-probability nucleotide sequences. In a later analysis, a clonal expansion index was calculated for each public chain from normalized within-repertoire ranks of inferred template counts. A later analysis computed generation probabilities with a VDJ recombination model fitted to out-of-frame rearrangements, and checked the results against IGoR. A later analysis scored TCR-TCR, TCR-HLA and TCR-CMV co-occurrence with hypergeometric tests, applying a repertoire-size bias correction to TCR pairs. In a later analysis, false discovery rates were estimated by permuting HLA or CMV assignments 20 times. In a later analysis, co-occurring TCRs were grouped using DBSCAN, with TCRdist sequence similarity added in when clustering inside HLA-allele-positive subsets. Co-occurrence clustering excluded repertoires with fewer than 30,000 or more than 120,000 public chains, plus five with anomalous nucleotide sharing. TCRdb took this table from immuneACCESS and kept in-frame rearrangements with V and J called. Such tables lack part of the clones; where checked against another copy, unresolved V genes explain under half of the gap, and the rest is unexplained. That table furnishes V, J and clone size, whereas the DNA furnished D and trimming. This sample is represented by about 120,000 clones; roughly 82% of them were singletons. The biggest ten clones account for roughly 3.7% of the sample.

The TCR originated in a human donor in good health. Material for sequencing was PBMCs. The receptor chain draws on TRBV11-2 and TRBJ1-2; 9 bases in between match TRBD1. The DNA is TGTGCCAGCAGCTTCGGGACAGGGGGCTACACCTTC. The resulting protein is CASSFGTGGYTF.